This TCR beta chain appears in the sequencing data of a study of breast tumors, draining lymph nodes, adjacent tissues. CDR3 size: 15 residues. Trimming pared 3 bases from V and 11 bases from J, leaving 20 bases between. Germline assignment: CDR1 SGHAT and CDR2 FQNNGV. TCRdb analysed the multiplex PCR reads with MiXCR anew, one entry per CDR3 protein. The table lists about 150,000 distinct CDR3 sequences, approximately 32% of them singletons, with under 2.5% in the top ten. Whole-study findings and limits: Luminal-like breast cancer showed significantly greater tumor-nontumor repertoire similarity than basal-like breast cancer did.

Samples came from axillary lymph nodes draining the breast cancer. Note on this clonotype: Antigen specificity is unknown.

This receptor was identified in a female donor with breast cancer. Some clones in this sample may be carry-over from other donors' samples. This chain links TRBV11-2 with TRBJ1-5, with D unclear. Sample: axillary lymph node tissue. The DNA for the CDR3 is TGTGCCAGCAGCTTGAACAGAGGAGCTATGCAGACCCAGCATTTT. Residues: CASSLNRGAMQTQHF.